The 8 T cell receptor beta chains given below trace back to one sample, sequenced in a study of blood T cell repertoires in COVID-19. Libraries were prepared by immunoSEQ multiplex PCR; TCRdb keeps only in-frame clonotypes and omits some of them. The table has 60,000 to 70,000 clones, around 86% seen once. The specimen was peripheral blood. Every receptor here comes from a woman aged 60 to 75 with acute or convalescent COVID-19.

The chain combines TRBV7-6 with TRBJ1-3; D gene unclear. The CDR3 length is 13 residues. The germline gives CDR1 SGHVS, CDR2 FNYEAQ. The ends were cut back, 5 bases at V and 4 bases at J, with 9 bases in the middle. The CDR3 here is CASSPDYGNTIYF. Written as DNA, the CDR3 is TGTGCCAGCAGCCCAGATTACGGAAACACCATATATTTT.

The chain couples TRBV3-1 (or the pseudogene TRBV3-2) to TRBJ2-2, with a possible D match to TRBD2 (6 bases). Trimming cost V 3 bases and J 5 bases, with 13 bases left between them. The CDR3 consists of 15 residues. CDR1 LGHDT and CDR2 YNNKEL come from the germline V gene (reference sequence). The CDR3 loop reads CASSQMGGETGELFF. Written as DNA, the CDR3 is TGTGCCAGCAGCCAGATGGGAGGAGAAACCGGGGAGCTGTTTTTT.

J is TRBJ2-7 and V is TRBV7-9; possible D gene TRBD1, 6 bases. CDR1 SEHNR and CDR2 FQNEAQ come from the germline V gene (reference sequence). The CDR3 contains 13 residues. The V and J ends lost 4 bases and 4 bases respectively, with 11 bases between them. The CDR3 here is CASSSRDKYEQYF. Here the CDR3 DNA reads TGTGCCAGCAGCTCCCGGGACAAATACGAGCAGTACTTC.

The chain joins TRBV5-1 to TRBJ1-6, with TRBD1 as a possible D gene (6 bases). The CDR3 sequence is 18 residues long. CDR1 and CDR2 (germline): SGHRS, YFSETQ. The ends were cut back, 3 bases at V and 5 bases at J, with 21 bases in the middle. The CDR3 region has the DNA TGCGCCAGCAGCTCGCATACAGGGTCCCAAGTTAATAATTCACCCCTCCACTTT. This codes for CASSSHTGSQVNNSPLHF.

The CDR3 is CASSSSSGIKNIQYF. CDR3 nucleotide sequence: TGTGCCAGCAGTTCGTCTAGCGGGATAAAAAACATTCAGTACTTC. This chain joins TRBV27 and TRBJ2-4; 9 nucleotides agree with TRBD2. Germline CDR1 MNHEY, CDR2 SMNVEV (reference sequence). Trimming cost V 4 bases and J 4 bases; bases outside gene matches: 5. CDR3 length equals 15 residues.

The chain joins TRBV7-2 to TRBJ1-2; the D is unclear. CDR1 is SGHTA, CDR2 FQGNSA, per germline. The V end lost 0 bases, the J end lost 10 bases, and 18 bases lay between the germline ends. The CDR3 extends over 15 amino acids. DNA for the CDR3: TGTGCCAGCAGCTTAGCGGCAGGATGGCAATCCCCCTACACCTTC. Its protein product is CASSLAAGWQSPYTF.

The CDR3 DNA sequence: TGTGCCAGCAAGCGGCCTACCGGACGGGAGGTCAGAGGAAAACTGTTTTTT. Amino acid sequence: CASKRPTGREVRGKLFF. The rearrangement links TRBV2 to TRBJ1-4; no reliable D call. The V gene's germline CDR1 is SNHLY and CDR2 FYNNEI. V gave up 7 bases and J gave up 10 bases, with 28 bases separating them. This CDR3 has 17 residues.

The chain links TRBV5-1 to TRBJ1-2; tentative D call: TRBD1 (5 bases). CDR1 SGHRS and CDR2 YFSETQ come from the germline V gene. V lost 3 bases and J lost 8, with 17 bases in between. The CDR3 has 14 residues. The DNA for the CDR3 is TGCGCCAGCAGCTCGGACACAACGGAACGGGGCTACACCTTC. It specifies CASSSDTTERGYTF. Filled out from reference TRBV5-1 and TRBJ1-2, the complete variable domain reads KAGVTQTPRYLIKTRGQQVTLSCSPISGHRSVSWYQQTPGQGLQFLFEYFSETQRNKGNFPGRFSGRQFSNSRSEMNVSTLELGDSALYLCASSSDTTERGYTFGSGTRLTVV.